One sample yielded the 27 T cell receptor beta chains listed below, sequenced in a study of Graves' ophthalmopathy and Graves' hyperthyroidism. Amplification of the TCR beta CDR3 regions used RNA transcripts (as template). HTBI-primed RT-PCR formed the first round, and a multiplex PCR formed the second. Using its own MiXCR run on the multiplex PCR reads, TCRdb lists one record per CDR3 protein. The table lists about 700,000 distinct CDR3 sequences, around 40% of them singletons, with 40% to 45% in the top ten. Material: peripheral blood. The origin of the receptors is an adult man with Graves' ophthalmopathy.

This chain links TRBV5-1 with TRBJ1-1; D might be TRBD1 (6 bases). CDR3 length: 15 residues. CDR1 and CDR2 from the germline V gene are SGHRS and YFSETQ. V lost 5 bases and J 2 bases, leaving 16 bases between the germline ends. The CDR3 bases are TGCGCCAGCAGATCGGACAGCGCAGGCAACACTGAAGCTTTCTTT. Translation gives CASRSDSAGNTEAFF. Full variable domain (missing parts from reference TRBV5-1 and TRBJ1-1): KAGVTQTPRYLIKTRGQQVTLSCSPISGHRSVSWYQQTPGQGLQFLFEYFSETQRNKGNFPGRFSGRQFSNSRSEMNVSTLELGDSALYLCASRSDSAGNTEAFFGQGTRLTVV.

Notes on this clonotype: This likely comes from a read error, as the CDR3 has no conserved phenylalanine or tryptophan at its end. The chain couples TRBV5-1 to TRBJ1-1; no definite D call. This CDR3 is 13 amino acids long. V gave up 5 bases and J gave up 4 bases, with 12 bases separating them. Germline CDR1 SGHRS, CDR2 YFSETQ. CDR3 nucleotides: TGCGCCAGCAGATTAGGGTGGGCCACTGAAGCTTTCCTT. Translated: CASRLGWATEAFL.

Ten or more counts support this clonotype. The chain is built from TRBV9 and TRBJ1-6; D gene unclear. CDR1 and CDR2 from the germline V gene are SGDLS and YYNGEE. CDR3 size: 16 residues. Trimming left V 2 bases short and J 6 bases short, with 15 bases between. The CDR3, as DNA: TGTGCCAGCAGCGTCACAGACAAATGGCCTAATTCACCCCTCCACTTT. As protein: CASSVTDKWPNSPLHF.

This clonotype was seen ten or more times. The CDR3 nucleotides read TGTGCCAGCAGCGACCCGGGCAGGGGAACCTACGAGCAGTACTTC. Translation gives CASSDPGRGTYEQYF. The chain recombines TRBV7-9 with TRBJ2-7; a possible D gene is TRBD1 (6 bases). Germline V gene data show CDR1 as SEHNR and CDR2 as FQNEAQ (reference sequence). The CDR3 is made up of 15 amino acids. V was trimmed by 5 bases and J by 2 bases, leaving 16 bases between them.

This clonotype was counted at least ten times. The chain carries TRBV7-2 and TRBJ1-1; 8 nucleotides agree with TRBD1. Trimming took 5 bases from V and 6 from J; bases not matched to a gene: 11. Germline loops: CDR1 SGHTA, CDR2 FQGNSA. This CDR3 has 15 residues. The CDR3 here is CASSQRTGFGAEAFF. As DNA, the CDR3 is TGTGCCAGCAGCCAACGGACAGGGTTCGGCGCTGAAGCTTTCTTT.

The chain carries TRBV15 and TRBJ1-2; D gene unclear. The CDR3 covers 14 residues. CDR1 is LNHNV and CDR2 is YYDKDF in the germline V gene (reference sequence). The V end lost 2 bases, the J end lost 0 bases, and 7 bases lay between the germline ends. The CDR3 sequence is CATSRRTPNYGYTF. The CDR3 nucleotides are TGTGCCACCAGCAGACGAACACCTAACTATGGCTACACCTTC. Filled out from reference TRBV15 and TRBJ1-2, the complete variable domain reads DAMVIQNPRYQVTQFGKPVTLSCSQTLNHNVMYWYQQKSSQAPKLLFHYYDKDFNNEADTPDNFQSRRPNTSFCFLDIRSPGLGDTAMYLCATSRRTPNYGYTFGSGTRLTVV.

As regards this clonotype: At one end, the junction sequence differs from germline, possibly due to a read error. The rearrangement links TRBV12-3 or TRBV12-4 to TRBJ1-3; 8 nucleotides match TRBD1. The length of the CDR3 is 14 residues. The CDR3 loop is CASSFGQGRNTVYF. The CDR3 DNA follows: TGTGCCAGCAGTTTCGGACAGGGAAGAAACACCGTATATTTT.

The genes are TRBV29-1 and TRBJ2-5; 8 positions match TRBD1. V lost 7 bases to trimming and J lost 4 bases; unmatched junction nucleotides: 8. In germline, CDR1 is SQVTM, CDR2 ANQGSEA. The CDR3 has 13 amino acids. The CDR3 coding sequence is TGCAGCGCACAACTCGACAGGGGAGAGACCCAGTACTTC. This gives the protein CSAQLDRGETQYF.

The chain recombines TRBV6-4 with TRBJ2-3; tentatively, D is TRBD2 (5 bases). With 10 bases removed from V and 5 bases from J, the gap between germline ends came to 22 bases. CDR3 length: 15 amino acids. The germline V gene encodes CDR1 MRHNA and CDR2 SNTAGT. The CDR3, as DNA: TGTGCCATCAGGACGGAACTAGTAGGCTTAGATACGCAGTATTTT. It is translated as CAIRTELVGLDTQYF.

Notes on this clonotype: A much larger clone is a single base away; this may be a read error. V usage is TRBV7-9 and J usage is TRBJ2-7; D not resolved. The CDR3 totals 13 residues. V lost 2 bases and J 2 bases, leaving 7 bases between the germline ends. Germline assignment: CDR1 SEHNR and CDR2 FQNEAQ (reference sequence). CDR3 sequence (DNA): TGTGCCAGCAGCTTAAGCATAACCTACGAGCAGTACTTC. Amino acid sequence: CASSLSITYEQYF. The whole variable domain, filled in from reference TRBV7-9 and TRBJ2-7, reads DTGVSQNPRHKITKRGQNVTFRCDPISEHNRLYWYRQTLGQGPEFLTYFQNEAQLEKSRLLSDRFSAERPKGSFSTLEIQRTEQGDSAMYLCASSLSITYEQYFGPGTRLTVT.

This rearrangement joins TRBV9 to TRBJ2-5; 9 positions agree with TRBD1. The CDR3 sequence is 15 residues long. Germline values: CDR1 SGDLS, CDR2 YYNGEE. The trim removed 5 bases at V and 5 bases at J, leaving 10 bases unmatched. For the CDR3, the DNA is TGTGCCAGCAGGGACCATTTGGACAGGGGTGAGACCCAGTACTTC. This encodes CASRDHLDRGETQYF.

The rearrangement uses TRBV20-1 and TRBJ2-7, with D maybe TRBD1 (6 bases). Germline V gene lookup returns CDR1 DFQATT and CDR2 SNEGSKA (reference sequence). The CDR3 runs to 14 residues. Trimming stripped 2 bases from V and 1 base from J, with 12 bases between. The CDR3 nucleotides read TGCAGTGCTAGAACCGGGACACCGTCCTACGAGCAGTACTTC. This sequence encodes CSARTGTPSYEQYF.

This clonotype was seen once. V gene TRBV19 combines with J gene TRBJ1-5, with D tentatively TRBD1 (6 bases). V lost 3 bases and J 5 bases, leaving 11 bases between the germline ends. The germline V gene has CDR1 LNHDA and CDR2 SQIVND (reference sequence). There are 14 residues in the CDR3. CDR3 sequence reads: CASSIAGVHQPQHF. The DNA for the CDR3 is TGTGCCAGTAGTATTGCAGGGGTGCATCAGCCCCAGCATTTT.

This clonotype turned up a few times. The chain employs TRBV7-3 and TRBJ1-5; D possibly corresponds to TRBD1 (6 bases). This CDR3 comprises 15 residues. V lost 4 bases and J 3 bases, leaving 13 bases between the germline ends. Germline V gene data show CDR1 as SGHTA and CDR2 as FQGTGA. CDR3 in amino acids: CASSSLGGPNQPQHF. CDR3 nucleotides: TGTGCCAGCAGCTCCCTCGGGGGGCCCAATCAGCCCCAGCATTTT.

This chain connects TRBV6-5 to TRBJ2-7, with a weak D call TRBD2 (6 bases). Trimming shortened V by 5 bases and J by 7 bases, and 18 bases separated the two germline ends. CDR3 size: 14 residues. Germline V gene sequence: CDR1 MNHEY, CDR2 SVGAGI. The chain's CDR3 is CASSPLAEMGEQYF. In DNA, the CDR3 is TGTGCCAGCAGTCCACTAGCCGAAATGGGGGAGCAGTACTTC.

This clonotype was seen ten or more times. The chain carries TRBV10-3 and TRBJ1-6; 7 bases map to TRBD1. Germline V gene lookup returns CDR1 ENHRY and CDR2 SYGVKD. The length of the CDR3 is 14 residues. Unmatched junction bases numbered 11, after V lost 10 bases and J lost 8 bases. CDR3 amino acids: CASTKDRRDSPLHF. DNA of the CDR3: TGTGCCAGCACCAAGGACAGGAGGGATTCACCCCTCCACTTT.

This clonotype was detected ten times or more. CDR3 in amino acids: CASSQTGFSGNTIYF. CDR3 sequence (DNA): TGTGCCAGCAGTCAGACAGGGTTTTCTGGAAACACCATATATTTT. The chain carries TRBV2 and TRBJ1-3; 7 bases match TRBD1. This CDR3 is 15 amino acids long. Germline values: CDR1 SNHLY, CDR2 FYNNEI. The ends lost 5 bases at V and 1 base at J; junction bases unmatched: 5.

This clonotype was counted at least ten times. This rearrangement joins TRBV15 to TRBJ1-1; D is unresolved. Germline CDR1 LNHNV, CDR2 YYDKDF (reference sequence). The CDR3 contains 14 residues. The V and J ends lost 3 bases and 0 bases respectively, with 8 bases between them. CDR3 nucleotide sequence: TGTGCCACCAGCAGGGACCATCTGAACACTGAAGCTTTCTTT. This codes for CATSRDHLNTEAFF.

The table lists this clonotype with a count of one. A read error may explain this, as a much larger clone is one base away. The gene calls are TRBV7-9 and TRBJ1-2; D is unclear. The CDR3 runs 14 residues. Germline V CDR1 and CDR2: SEHNR, FQNEAQ (reference sequence). Here the CDR3 reads CATSEGRPNYGYAF. CDR3 DNA: TGTGCCACCTCCGAGGGTAGACCTAACTATGGCTACGCCTTC.

As to this clonotype: A much larger clone is a single base away; this may be a read error. The chain links TRBV2 to TRBJ2-7; unclear D gene. V lost 7 bases and J lost 4, with 11 bases in between. Germline V CDR1 and CDR2: SNHLY, FYNNEI. The CDR3 loop spans 12 amino acids. CDR3 DNA: TGTGCCAGCAAACCCTCCCGGTACGAGCAGTACTTC. As protein: CASKPSRYEQYF.

This clonotype appeared once. The CDR3 protein is CATSDLAGTGAYEQYF. In nucleotides, the CDR3 is TGTGCCACCAGTGATTTAGCCGGGACAGGGGCCTACGAGCAGTACTTC. This rearrangement joins TRBV24-1 to TRBJ2-7, with TRBD1 matching 10 bases. This CDR3 spans 16 amino acids. Germline V gene data show CDR1 as KGHDR and CDR2 as SFDVKD. The ends lost 1 base at V and 2 bases at J; junction bases unmatched: 4.

J is TRBJ1-1 and V is TRBV2, with TRBD1 matching over 9 bases. V shed 6 bases and J 2 bases; nucleotides not matched to a gene: 13. CDR1 is SNHLY and CDR2 is FYNNEI in the germline V gene. The CDR3 is made up of 17 amino acids. The DNA of the CDR3 is TGTGCCAGCAGATTGACAGGGGGGCAGCCATTTAACACTGAAGCTTTCTTT. This translates into CASRLTGGQPFNTEAFF.

The V and J genes are TRBV7-6 and TRBJ2-7; D possibly uses TRBD1 or TRBD2 (5 bases each). V lost 6 bases to trimming and J lost 2 bases, with 17 bases between them. The CDR3 is made up of 15 amino acids. Germline V gene lookup returns CDR1 SGHVS and CDR2 FNYEAQ. The CDR3 here is CASSPSGTAAYEQYF. The CDR3 coding sequence is TGTGCCAGCAGTCCCTCCGGGACGGCAGCCTACGAGCAGTACTTC.

On this clonotype itself: One junction end does not reproduce the germline sequence, and a read error may be involved. This rearrangement joins TRBV10-3 to TRBJ2-7; 7 bases agree with TRBD1. This CDR3 has 18 amino acids. Germline assignment: CDR1 ENHRY and CDR2 SYGVKD. CDR3 loop: CASSYPPEDRVFSYEQYF. CDR3 bases: TGTGCCAGCAGTTACCCTCCAGAAGACAGGGTCTTCTCCTACGAGCAGTACTTC.

In its sample, this clonotype was seen many times. This rearrangement joins TRBV5-1 to TRBJ2-5, with 8 bases matching TRBD2. Trimming removed 2 bases from V and 4 bases from J; junction bases left unmatched: 1. The CDR3 length is 13 residues. Germline V CDR1 and CDR2: SGHRS, YFSETQ. The CDR3 DNA is TGCGCCAGCAGCTTACGGGAGGGAGAGACCCAGTACTTC. Translating gives CASSLREGETQYF.

This clonotype was observed at least ten times. This chain uses TRBV10-2 with TRBJ1-5; D may be TRBD1 (6 bases). This CDR3 has 15 amino acids. CDR1 is WSHSY, CDR2 SAAADI, per germline. Trimming took 1 base from V and 2 from J, leaving 9 bases between them. The CDR3 sequence is CASSEWAGGNQPQHF. CDR3 nucleotide sequence: TGCGCCAGCAGTGAGTGGGCAGGGGGCAATCAGCCCCAGCATTTT.

This clonotype was counted between two and nine times. The chain joins TRBV12-3 or TRBV12-4 to TRBJ1-2; 10 positions match TRBD1. The CDR3 has 15 amino acids. Germline trimming cut 6 bases from V and 8 bases from J; bases unmatched to any gene: 12. CDR3 sequence (DNA): TGTGCCAGCAGACTAACCGGGACAGGGGTTTTCGGCTACACCTTC. Its protein product is CASRLTGTGVFGYTF.